This T cell receptor (beta chain) was profiled in a study of blood T cell repertoires in COVID-19. Study in general: The study drew acute and convalescent COVID-19 samples from the United States, Italy and Spain. Sample material is recorded as cDNA or gDNA derived from T cells, B-cell-depleted T cells, or PBMCs.

In the authors' workflow: The authors estimated nucleated cell counts from reference gene primer amplification. The protocol was immunoSEQ multiplex PCR, while the TCRdb copy is restricted to in-frame clones and leaves out a portion. D and trimming were read from the DNA, whereas the V and J calls and clone size are those reported in that table. The sample lists over 250,000 clones; roughly 85% were seen once. This clone was observed once. The V gene's germline CDR1 is MNHNS and CDR2 SASEGT. The CDR3 consists of 13 residues. The V segment lost 1 base and the J segment 11 bases; nucleotides outside the gene matches: 3.

Sequencing used peripheral blood. V and J are TRBV6-1 and TRBJ1-5; TRBD1 aligns across 9 bases. This TCR was recovered from a woman in her sixties or seventies with acute or convalescent COVID-19. DNA of the CDR3: TGTGCCAGCAGTGAAGGTGGGACAGGGTCCCAGCATTTT. Encoded protein: CASSEGGTGSQHF.